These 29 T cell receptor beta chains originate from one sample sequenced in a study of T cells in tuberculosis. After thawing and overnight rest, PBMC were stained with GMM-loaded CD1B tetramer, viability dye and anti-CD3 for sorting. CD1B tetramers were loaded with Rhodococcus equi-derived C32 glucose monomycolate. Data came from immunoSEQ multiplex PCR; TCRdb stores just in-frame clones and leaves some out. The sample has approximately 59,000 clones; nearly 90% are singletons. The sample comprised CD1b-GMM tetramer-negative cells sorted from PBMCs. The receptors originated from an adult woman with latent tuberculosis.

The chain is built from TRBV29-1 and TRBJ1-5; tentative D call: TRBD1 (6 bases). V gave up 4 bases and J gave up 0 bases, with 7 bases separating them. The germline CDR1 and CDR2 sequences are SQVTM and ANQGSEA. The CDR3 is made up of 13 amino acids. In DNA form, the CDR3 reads TGCAGCGTTGGGGGGCATAGCAATCAGCCCCAGCATTTT. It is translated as CSVGGHSNQPQHF.

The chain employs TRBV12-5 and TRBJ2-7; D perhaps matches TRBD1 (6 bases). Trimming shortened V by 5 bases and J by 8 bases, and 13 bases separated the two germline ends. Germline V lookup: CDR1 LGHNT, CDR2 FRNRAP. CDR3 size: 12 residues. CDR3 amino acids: CASGEGTSKQYF. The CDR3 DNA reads TGTGCTAGTGGTGAAGGGACATCTAAGCAGTACTTC. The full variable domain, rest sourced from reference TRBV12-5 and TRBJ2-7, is DARVTQTPRHKVTEMGQEVTMRCQPILGHNTVFWYRQTMMQGLELLAYFRNRAPLDDSGMPKDRFSAEMPDATLATLKIQPSEPRDSAVYFCASGEGTSKQYFGPGTRLTVT.

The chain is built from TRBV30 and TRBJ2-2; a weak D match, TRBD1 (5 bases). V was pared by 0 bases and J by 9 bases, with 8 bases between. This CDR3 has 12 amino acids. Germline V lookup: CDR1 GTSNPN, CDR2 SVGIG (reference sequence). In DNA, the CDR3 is TGTGCCTGGAGTGTACTGGGGCGGGAGCTGTTTTTT. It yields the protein CAWSVLGRELFF.

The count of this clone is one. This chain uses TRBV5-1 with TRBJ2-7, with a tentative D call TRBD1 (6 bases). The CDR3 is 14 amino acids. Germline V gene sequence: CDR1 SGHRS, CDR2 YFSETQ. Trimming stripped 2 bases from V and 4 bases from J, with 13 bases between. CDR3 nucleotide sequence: TGCGCCAGCAGCTTCGCAGGGGAAGGATACGAGCAGTACTTC. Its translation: CASSFAGEGYEQYF.

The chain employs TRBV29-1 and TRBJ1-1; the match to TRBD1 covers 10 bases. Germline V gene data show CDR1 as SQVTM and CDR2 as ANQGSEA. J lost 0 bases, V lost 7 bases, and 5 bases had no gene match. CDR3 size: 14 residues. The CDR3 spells CSAEGQGMNTEAFF. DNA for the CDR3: TGCAGCGCCGAGGGACAGGGGATGAACACTGAAGCTTTCTTT.

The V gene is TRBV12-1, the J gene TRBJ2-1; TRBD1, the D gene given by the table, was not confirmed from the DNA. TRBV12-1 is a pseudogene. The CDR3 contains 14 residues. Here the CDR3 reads CASSFRQGSLEQFF. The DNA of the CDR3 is TGTGCCAGCAGCTTCCGACAGGGGAGTCTTGAGCAGTTCTTC.

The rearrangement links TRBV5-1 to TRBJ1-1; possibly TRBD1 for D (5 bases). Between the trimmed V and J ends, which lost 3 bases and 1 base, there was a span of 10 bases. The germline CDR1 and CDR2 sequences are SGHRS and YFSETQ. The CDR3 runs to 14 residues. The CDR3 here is CASSSSQGNTEAFF. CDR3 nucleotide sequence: TGCGCCAGCAGCTCCTCTCAGGGGAACACTGAAGCTTTCTTT.

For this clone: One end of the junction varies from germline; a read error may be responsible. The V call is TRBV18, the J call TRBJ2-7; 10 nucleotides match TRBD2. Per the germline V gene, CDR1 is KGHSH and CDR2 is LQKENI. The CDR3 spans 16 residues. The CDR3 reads CASSPQLAGVAYEQYF. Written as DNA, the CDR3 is TGTGCCAGCTCGCCACAGCTAGCGGGAGTTGCCTACGAGCAGTACTTC.

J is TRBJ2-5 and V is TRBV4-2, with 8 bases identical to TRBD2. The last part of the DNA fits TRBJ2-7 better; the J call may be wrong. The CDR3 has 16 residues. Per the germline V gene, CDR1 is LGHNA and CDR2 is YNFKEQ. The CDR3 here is CASSQAARGGPYEQYF. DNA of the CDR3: TGTGCCAGCAGCCAAGCTGCCCGGGGGGGCCCTTACGAGCAGTACTTC.

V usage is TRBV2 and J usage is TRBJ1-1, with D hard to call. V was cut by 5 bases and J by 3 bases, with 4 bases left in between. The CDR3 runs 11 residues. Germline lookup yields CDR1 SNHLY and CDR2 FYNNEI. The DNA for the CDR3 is TGTGCCAGCAGTCGGTACACTGAAGCTTTCTTT. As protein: CASSRYTEAFF.

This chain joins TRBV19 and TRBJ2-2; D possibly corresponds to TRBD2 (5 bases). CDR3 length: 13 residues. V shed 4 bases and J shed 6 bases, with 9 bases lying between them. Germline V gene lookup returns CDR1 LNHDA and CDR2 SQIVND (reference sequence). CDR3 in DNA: TGTGCCAGTAGTACTAGCTGGGCCGGGGAGCTGTTTTTT. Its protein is CASSTSWAGELFF.

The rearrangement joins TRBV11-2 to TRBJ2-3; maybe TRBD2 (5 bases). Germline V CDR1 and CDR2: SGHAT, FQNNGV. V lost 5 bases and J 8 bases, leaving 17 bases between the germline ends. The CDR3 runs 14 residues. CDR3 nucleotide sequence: TGTGCCAGCAGCCCCTTGGTTGCACGGGGTACGCAGTATTTT. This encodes CASSPLVARGTQYF.

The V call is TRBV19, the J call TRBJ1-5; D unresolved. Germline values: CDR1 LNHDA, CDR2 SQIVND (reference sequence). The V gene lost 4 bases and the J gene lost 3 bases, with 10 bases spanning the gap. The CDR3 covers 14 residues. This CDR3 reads CASSKTLYNQPQHF. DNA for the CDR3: TGTGCCAGTAGTAAGACATTATACAATCAGCCCCAGCATTTT.

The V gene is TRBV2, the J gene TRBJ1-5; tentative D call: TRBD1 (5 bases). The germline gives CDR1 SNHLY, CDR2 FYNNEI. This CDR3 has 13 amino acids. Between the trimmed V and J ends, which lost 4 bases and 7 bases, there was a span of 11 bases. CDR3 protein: CASSAGVYQPQHF. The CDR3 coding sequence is TGTGCCAGCAGTGCGGGGGTCTACCAGCCCCAGCATTTT.

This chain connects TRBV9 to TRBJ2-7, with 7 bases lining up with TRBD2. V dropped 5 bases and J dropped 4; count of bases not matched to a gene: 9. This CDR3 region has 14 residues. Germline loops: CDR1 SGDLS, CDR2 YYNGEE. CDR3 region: CASSPSGEVYEQYF. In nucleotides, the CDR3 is TGTGCCAGCAGTCCCAGCGGGGAAGTTTACGAGCAGTACTTC. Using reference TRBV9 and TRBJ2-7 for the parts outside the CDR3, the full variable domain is DSGVTQTPKHLITATGQRVTLRCSPRSGDLSVYWYQQSLDQGLQFLIQYYNGEERAKGNILERFSAQQFPDLHSELNLSSLELGDSALYFCASSPSGEVYEQYFGPGTRLTVT.

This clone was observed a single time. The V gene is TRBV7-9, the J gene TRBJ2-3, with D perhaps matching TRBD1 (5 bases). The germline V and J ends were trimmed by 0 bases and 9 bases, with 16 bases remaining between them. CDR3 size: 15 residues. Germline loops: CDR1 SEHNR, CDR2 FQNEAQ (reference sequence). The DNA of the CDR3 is TGTGCCAGCAGCTTAGCTTTTGACAGTGGGAAGACGCAGTATTTT. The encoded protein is CASSLAFDSGKTQYF.

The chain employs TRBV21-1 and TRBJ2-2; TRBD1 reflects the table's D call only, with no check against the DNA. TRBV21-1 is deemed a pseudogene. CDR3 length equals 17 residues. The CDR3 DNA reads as TGTGCCAGCAGCAAAGGTGGGACAGGGCCAAGGGCCGGGGAGCTGTTTTTT. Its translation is CASSKGGTGPRAGELFF.

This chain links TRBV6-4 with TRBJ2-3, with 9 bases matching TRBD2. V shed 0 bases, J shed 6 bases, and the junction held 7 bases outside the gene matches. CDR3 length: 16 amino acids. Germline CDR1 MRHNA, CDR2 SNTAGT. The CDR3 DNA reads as TGTGCCAGCAGTGACTCGGGGGCTAGCGGGGCGGATACGCAGTATTTT. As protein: CASSDSGASGADTQYF.

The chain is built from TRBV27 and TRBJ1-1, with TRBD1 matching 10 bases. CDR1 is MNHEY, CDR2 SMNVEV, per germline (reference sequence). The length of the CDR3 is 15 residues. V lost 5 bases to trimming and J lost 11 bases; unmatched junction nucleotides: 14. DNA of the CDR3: TGTGCCAGCAGTACGACCGGGACAGGGGACTTTGCTGCTTTCTTT. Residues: CASSTTGTGDFAAFF.

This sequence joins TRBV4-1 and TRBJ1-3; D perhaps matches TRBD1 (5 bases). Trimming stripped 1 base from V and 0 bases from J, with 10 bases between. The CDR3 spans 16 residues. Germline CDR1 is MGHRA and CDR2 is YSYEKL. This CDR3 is CASSQVREGSGNTIYF. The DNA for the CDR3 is TGCGCCAGCAGCCAAGTCAGGGAAGGCTCTGGAAACACCATATATTTT.

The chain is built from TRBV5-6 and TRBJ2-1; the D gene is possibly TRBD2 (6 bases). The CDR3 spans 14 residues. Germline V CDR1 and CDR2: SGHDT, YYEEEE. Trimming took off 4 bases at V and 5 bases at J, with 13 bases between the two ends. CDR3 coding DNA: TGTGCCAGCAGCGACGGGGGACCCGACAATGAGCAGTTCTTC. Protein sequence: CASSDGGPDNEQFF. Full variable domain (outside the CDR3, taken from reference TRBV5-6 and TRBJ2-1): DAGVTQSPTHLIKTRGQQVTLRCSPKSGHDTVSWYQQALGQGPQFIFQYYEEEERQRGNFPDRFSGHQFPNYSSELNVNALLLGDSALYLCASSDGGPDNEQFFGPGTRLTVL.

The CDR3 loop reads CASSLTGGRGGYTF. As DNA, the CDR3 is TGTGCCAGCTCCCTGACAGGGGGACGAGGTGGCTACACCTTC. The chain recombines TRBV9 with TRBJ1-2; 9 positions agree with TRBD1. V dropped 7 bases and J dropped 7; count of bases not matched to a gene: 11. The CDR3 contains 14 residues. Germline CDR1 reads SGDLS; CDR2 reads YYNGEE.

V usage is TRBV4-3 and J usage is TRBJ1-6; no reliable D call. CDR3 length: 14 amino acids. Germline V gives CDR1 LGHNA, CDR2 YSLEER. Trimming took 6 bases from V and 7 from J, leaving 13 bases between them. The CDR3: CASSQHRENSPLHF. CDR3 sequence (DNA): TGCGCCAGCAGTCAACACCGGGAGAATTCACCCCTCCACTTT.

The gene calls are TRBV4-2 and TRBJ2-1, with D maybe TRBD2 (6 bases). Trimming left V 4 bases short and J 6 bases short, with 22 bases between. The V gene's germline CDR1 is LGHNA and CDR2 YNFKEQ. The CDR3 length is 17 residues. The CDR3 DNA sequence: TGTGCCAGCAGCCCCTCAGTCTACGGGACTCAATCCAATGAGCAGTTCTTC. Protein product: CASSPSVYGTQSNEQFF.

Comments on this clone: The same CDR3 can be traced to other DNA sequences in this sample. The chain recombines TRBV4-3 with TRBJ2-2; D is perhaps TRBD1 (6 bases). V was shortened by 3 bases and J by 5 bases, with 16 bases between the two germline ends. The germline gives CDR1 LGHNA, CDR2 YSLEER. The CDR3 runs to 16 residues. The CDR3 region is CASSQVLDRSTGELFF. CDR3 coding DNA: TGCGCCAGCAGCCAGGTCTTAGACAGGTCTACCGGGGAGCTGTTTTTT.

CDR3 sequence: CAWKVGADTQYF. The CDR3 DNA reads as TGTGCCTGGAAGGTAGGGGCAGATACGCAGTATTTT. The chain combines TRBV30 with TRBJ2-3, with D perhaps matching TRBD1 (5 bases). From germline, CDR1 is GTSNPN and CDR2 SVGIG (reference sequence). V lost 4 bases to trimming and J lost 4 bases, with 9 bases between them. The length of the CDR3 is 12 residues.

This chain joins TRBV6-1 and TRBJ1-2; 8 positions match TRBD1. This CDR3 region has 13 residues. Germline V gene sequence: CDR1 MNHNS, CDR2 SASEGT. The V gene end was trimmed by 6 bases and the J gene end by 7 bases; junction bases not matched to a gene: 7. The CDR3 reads CASSRQGAGGYTF. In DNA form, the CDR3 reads TGTGCCAGCAGCAGGCAGGGGGCGGGTGGCTACACCTTC.

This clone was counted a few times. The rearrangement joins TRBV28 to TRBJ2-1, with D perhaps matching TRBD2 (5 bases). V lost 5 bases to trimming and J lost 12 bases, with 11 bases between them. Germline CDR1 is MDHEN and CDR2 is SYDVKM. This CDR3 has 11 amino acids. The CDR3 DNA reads TGTGCCAGCAGTAACGGGGTTGCGCAGTTCTTC. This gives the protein CASSNGVAQFF.

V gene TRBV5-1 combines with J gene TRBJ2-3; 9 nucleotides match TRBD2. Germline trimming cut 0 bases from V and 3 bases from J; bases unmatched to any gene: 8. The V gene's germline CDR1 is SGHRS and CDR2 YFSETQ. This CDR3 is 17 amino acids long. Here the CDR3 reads CASSLVRLAEPTDTQYF. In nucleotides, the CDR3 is TGCGCCAGCAGCTTGGTGAGACTAGCGGAACCAACAGATACGCAGTATTTT.